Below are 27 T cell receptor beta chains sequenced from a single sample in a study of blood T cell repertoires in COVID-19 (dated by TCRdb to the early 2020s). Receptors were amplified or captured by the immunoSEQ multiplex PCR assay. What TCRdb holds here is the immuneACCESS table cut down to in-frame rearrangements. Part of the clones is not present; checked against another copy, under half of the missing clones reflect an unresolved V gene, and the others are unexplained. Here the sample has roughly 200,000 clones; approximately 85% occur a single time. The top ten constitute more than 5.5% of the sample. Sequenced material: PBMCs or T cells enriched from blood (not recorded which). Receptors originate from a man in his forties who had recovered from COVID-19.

The CDR3 coding sequence is TGCGCCAGCAGCCAAGTGGGGGCCGGTAGCAATCAGCCCCAGCATTTT. The encoded protein is CASSQVGAGSNQPQHF. The genes are TRBV4-1 and TRBJ1-5; D perhaps matches TRBD1 (6 bases). This CDR3 comprises 16 residues. Germline V gene sequence: CDR1 MGHRA, CDR2 YSYEKL. Trimming shortened V by 1 base and J by 0 bases, and 10 bases separated the two germline ends.

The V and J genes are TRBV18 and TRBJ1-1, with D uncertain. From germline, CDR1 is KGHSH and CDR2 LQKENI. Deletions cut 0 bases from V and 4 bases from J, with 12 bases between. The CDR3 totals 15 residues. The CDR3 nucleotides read TGTGCCAGCTCACCACCGAGCGGGGAGGGCACTGAAGCTTTCTTT. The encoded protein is CASSPPSGEGTEAFF. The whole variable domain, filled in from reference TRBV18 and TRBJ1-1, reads NAGVMQNPRHLVRRRGQEARLRCSPMKGHSHVYWYRQLPEEGLKFMVYLQKENIIDESGMPKERFSAEFPKEGPSILRIQQVVRGDSAAYFCASSPPSGEGTEAFFGQGTRLTVV.

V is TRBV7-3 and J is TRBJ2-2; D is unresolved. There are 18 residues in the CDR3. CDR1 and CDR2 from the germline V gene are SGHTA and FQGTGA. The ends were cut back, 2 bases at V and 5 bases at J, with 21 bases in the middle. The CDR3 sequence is CASSLETFISLQTGELFF. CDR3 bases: TGTGCCAGCAGCTTAGAGACTTTCATATCCCTTCAAACCGGGGAGCTGTTTTTT.

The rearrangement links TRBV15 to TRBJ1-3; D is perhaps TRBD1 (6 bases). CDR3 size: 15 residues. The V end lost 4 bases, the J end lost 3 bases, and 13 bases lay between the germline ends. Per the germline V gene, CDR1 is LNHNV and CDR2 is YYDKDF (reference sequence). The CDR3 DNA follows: TGTGCCACCAGCAAACAACAGGGTTTTGGAAACACCATATATTTT. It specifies CATSKQQGFGNTIYF.

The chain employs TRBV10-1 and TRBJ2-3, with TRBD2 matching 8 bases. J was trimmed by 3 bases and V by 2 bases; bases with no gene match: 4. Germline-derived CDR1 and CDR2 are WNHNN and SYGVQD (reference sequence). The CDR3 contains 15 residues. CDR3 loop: CASSEVRGGTDTQYF. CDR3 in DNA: TGCGCCAGCAGTGAGGTTCGGGGGGGGACAGATACGCAGTATTTT.

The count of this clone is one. CDR3 DNA: TGTGCCAGCAGCTTGGAGGGGGCGCGTAGAGTAGCTTTCTTT. Translating gives CASSLEGARRVAFF. This chain uses TRBV5-8 with TRBJ1-1; 7 positions match TRBD1. The germline V gene has CDR1 SGHTS and CDR2 YDEGEE. The CDR3 is made up of 14 amino acids. V trimming: 0 bases; J trimming: 10 bases; junction bases outside the gene matches: 9.

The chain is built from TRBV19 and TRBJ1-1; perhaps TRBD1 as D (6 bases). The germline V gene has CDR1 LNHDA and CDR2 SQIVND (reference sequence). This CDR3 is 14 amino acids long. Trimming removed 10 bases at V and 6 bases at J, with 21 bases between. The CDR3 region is CATNDETGLSEAFF. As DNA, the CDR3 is TGTGCCACCAACGACGAGACAGGTCTATCTGAAGCTTTCTTT.

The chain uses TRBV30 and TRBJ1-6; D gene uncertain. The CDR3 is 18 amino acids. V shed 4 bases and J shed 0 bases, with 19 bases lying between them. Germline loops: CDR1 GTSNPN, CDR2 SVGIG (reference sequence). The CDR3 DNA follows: TGTGCCTGGAAGGGAGGGCTTGGTTCCAGCTCCTATAATTCACCCCTCCACTTT. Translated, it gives CAWKGGLGSSSYNSPLHF.

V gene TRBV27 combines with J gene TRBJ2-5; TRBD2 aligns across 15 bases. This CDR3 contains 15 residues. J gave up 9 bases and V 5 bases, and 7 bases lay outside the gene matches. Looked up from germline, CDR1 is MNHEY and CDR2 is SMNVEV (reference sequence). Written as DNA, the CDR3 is TGTGCCAGCAGTCCGGGACTAGCGGGGGGAATGGCCCAGTACTTC. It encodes CASSPGLAGGMAQYF.

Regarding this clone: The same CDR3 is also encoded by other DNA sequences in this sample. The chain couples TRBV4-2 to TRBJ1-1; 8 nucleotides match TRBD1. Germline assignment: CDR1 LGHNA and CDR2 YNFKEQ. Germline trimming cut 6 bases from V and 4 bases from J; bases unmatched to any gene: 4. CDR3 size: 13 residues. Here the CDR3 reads CASSRTGSTEAFF. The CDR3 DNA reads TGTGCCAGCAGTCGGACAGGGAGCACTGAAGCTTTCTTT.

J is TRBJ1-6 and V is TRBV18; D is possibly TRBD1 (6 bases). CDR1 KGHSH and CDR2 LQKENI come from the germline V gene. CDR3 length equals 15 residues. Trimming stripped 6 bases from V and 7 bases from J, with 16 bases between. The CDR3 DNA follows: TGTGCCAGCTCGGCACTTTCGGACAGCAATTCACCCCTCCACTTT. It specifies CASSALSDSNSPLHF.

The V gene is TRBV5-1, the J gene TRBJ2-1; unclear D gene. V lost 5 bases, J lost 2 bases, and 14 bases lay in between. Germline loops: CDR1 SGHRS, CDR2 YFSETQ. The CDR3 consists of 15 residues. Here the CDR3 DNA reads TGCGCCAGCAGGTACGTAGCTGGAACCTACAATGAGCAGTTCTTC. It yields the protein CASRYVAGTYNEQFF.

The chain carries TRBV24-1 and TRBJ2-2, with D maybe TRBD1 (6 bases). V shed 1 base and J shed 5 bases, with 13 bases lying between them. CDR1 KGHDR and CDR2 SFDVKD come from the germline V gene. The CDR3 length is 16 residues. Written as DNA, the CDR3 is TGTGCCACCAGTGATTTTAAACAGGGAGTTACCGGGGAGCTGTTTTTT. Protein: CATSDFKQGVTGELFF.

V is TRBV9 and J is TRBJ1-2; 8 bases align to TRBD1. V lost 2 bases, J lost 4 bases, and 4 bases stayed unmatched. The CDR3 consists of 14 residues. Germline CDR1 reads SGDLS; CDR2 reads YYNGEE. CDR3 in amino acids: CASSVDRGAYGYTF. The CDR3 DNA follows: TGTGCCAGCAGCGTTGACAGGGGCGCCTATGGCTACACCTTC. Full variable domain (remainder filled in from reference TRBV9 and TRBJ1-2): DSGVTQTPKHLITATGQRVTLRCSPRSGDLSVYWYQQSLDQGLQFLIQYYNGEERAKGNILERFSAQQFPDLHSELNLSSLELGDSALYFCASSVDRGAYGYTFGSGTRLTVV.

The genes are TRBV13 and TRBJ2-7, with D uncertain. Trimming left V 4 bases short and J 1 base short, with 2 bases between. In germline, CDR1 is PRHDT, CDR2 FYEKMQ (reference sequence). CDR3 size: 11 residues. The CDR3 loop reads CASSSSYEQYF. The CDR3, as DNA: TGTGCCAGCAGCTCTTCCTACGAGCAGTACTTC.

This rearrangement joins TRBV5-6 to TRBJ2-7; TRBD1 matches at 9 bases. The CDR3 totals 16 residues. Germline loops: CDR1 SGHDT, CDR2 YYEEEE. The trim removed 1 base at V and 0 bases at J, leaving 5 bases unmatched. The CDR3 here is CASSLRDRVSSYEQYF. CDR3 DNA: TGTGCCAGCAGCTTGAGGGACAGGGTGAGCTCCTACGAGCAGTACTTC.

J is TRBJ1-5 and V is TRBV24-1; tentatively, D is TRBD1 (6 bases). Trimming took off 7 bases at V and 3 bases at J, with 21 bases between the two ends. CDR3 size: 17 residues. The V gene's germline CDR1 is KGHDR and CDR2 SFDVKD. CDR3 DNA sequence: TGTGCCACCAGCCAAGGGGGAGGGCGTACGACCAATCAGCCCCAGCATTTT. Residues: CATSQGGGRTTNQPQHF.

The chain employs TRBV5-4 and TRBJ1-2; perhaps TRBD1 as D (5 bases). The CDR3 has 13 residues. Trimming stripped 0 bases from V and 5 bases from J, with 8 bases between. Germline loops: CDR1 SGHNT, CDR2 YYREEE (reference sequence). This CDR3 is CASSLETEYGYTF. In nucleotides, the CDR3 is TGTGCCAGCAGCTTGGAGACAGAATATGGCTACACCTTC. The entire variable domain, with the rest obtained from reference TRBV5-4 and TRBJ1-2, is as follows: ETGVTQSPTHLIKTRGQQVTLRCSSQSGHNTVSWYQQALGQGPQFIFQYYREEENGRGNFPPRFSGLQFPNYSSELNVNALELDDSALYLCASSLETEYGYTFGSGTRLTVV.

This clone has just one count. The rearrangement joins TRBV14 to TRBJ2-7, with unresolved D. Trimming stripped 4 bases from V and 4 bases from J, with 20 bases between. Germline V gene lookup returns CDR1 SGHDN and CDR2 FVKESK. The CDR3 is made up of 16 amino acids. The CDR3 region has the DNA TGTGCCAGCAGCCCATTTCCTAACCGACCGGGTTACGAGCAGTACTTC. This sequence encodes CASSPFPNRPGYEQYF. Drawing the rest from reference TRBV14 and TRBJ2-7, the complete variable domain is EAGVTQFPSHSVIEKGQTVTLRCDPISGHDNLYWYRRVMGKEIKFLLHFVKESKQDESGMPNNRFLAERTGGTYSTLKVQPAELEDSGVYFCASSPFPNRPGYEQYFGPGTRLTVT.

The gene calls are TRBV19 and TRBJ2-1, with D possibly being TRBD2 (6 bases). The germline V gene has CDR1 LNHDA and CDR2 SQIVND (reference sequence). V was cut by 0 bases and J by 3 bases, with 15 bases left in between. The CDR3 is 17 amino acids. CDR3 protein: CASSIDLEGRLYNEQFF. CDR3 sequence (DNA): TGTGCCAGTAGTATAGATCTGGAAGGGAGGCTCTACAATGAGCAGTTCTTC.

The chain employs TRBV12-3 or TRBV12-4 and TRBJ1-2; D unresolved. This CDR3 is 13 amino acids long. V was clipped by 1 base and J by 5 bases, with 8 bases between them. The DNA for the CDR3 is TGTGCCAGCAGTTTAGGGCCTTCATATGGCTACACCTTC. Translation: CASSLGPSYGYTF.

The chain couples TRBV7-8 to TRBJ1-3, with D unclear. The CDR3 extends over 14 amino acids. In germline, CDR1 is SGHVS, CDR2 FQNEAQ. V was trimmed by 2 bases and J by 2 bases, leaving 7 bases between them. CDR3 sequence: CASSLRVPGNTIYF. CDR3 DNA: TGTGCCAGCAGCTTACGGGTGCCTGGAAACACCATATATTTT. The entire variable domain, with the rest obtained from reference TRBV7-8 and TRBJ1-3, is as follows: GAGVSQSPRYKVAKRGQDVALRCDPISGHVSLFWYQQALGQGPEFLTYFQNEAQLDKSGLPSDRFFAERPEGSVSTLKIQRTQQEDSAVYLCASSLRVPGNTIYFGEGSWLTVV.

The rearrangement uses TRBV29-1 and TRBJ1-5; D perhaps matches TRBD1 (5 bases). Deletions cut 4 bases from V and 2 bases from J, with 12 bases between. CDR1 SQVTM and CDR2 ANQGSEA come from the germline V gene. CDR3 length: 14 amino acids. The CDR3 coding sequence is TGCAGCGTTGTTTGGGGCAGGGGCAATCAGCCCCAGCATTTT. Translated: CSVVWGRGNQPQHF.

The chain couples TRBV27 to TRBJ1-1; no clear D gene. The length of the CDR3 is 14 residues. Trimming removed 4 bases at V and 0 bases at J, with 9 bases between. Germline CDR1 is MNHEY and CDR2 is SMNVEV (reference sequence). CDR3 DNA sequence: TGTGCCAGCAGTTCCTACAGCATGAACACTGAAGCTTTCTTT. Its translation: CASSSYSMNTEAFF.

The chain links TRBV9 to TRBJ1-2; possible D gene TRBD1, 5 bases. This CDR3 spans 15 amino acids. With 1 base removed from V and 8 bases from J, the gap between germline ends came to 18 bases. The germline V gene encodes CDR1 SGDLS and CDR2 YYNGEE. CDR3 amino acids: CASSVSRGFTEGYTF. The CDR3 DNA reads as TGTGCCAGCAGCGTATCTAGGGGATTCACGGAGGGCTACACCTTC.

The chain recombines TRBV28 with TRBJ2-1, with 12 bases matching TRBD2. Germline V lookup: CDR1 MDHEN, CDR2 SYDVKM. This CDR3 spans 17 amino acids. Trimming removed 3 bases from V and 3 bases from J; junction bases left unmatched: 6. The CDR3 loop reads CASSLVTSGGLYNEQFF. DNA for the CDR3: TGTGCCAGCAGTTTGGTGACTAGCGGGGGACTCTACAATGAGCAGTTCTTC. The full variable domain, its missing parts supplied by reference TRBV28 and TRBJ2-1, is DVKVTQSSRYLVKRTGEKVFLECVQDMDHENMFWYRQDPGLGLRLIYFSYDVKMKEKGDIPEGYSVSREKKERFSLILESASTNQTSMYLCASSLVTSGGLYNEQFFGPGTRLTVL.

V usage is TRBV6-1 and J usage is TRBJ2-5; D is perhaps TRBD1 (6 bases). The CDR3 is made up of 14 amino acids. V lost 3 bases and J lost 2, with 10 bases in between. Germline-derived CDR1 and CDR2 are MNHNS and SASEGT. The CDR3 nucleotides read TGTGCCAGCAGTGATGGACAGCGTCAAGAGACCCAGTACTTC. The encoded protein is CASSDGQRQETQYF.